These T cell receptor beta chains were read from a single sample in a study of response to subunit inactivated influenza vaccine. MiXCR was run by TCRdb on the RT-PCR reads, yielding one entry per CDR3 protein. This sample has around 500,000 distinct CDR3 sequences, with approximately 11% found just once. The sample was PBMCs from blood, taken roughly 46 days after vaccination. The receptors derive from a man aged 50 to 59 who received an inactivated influenza vaccine. The CDR3 runs from the conserved cysteine through the conserved F or W. Each record gives: clone size, V gene, D gene, J gene, CDR3 DNA, CDR3 protein. The D gene is left open where the match is weak. A clone size is listed for some rows: how often the clone was seen (once, few, many), or a class if it is expanded.

few	TRBV20-1	TRBD1	TRBJ2-5	TGCAGTGCTAGAGATCGACAGGGGGAGACCCAGTACTTC	CSARDRQGETQYF
many	TRBV20-1	.	TRBJ2-7	TGCAGTGCTAGAGAAGCGTCGGGGGCCTACGAGCAGTACTTC	CSAREASGAYEQYF
.	TRBV11-2	TRBD2	TRBJ2-1	TGTGCCAGCAGCACTGCGGGGGGGCTGTACAATGAGCAGTTCTTC	CASSTAGGLYNEQFF
many	TRBV10-3	.	TRBJ2-1	TGTGCCATCAGACGTGGCGATGAGCAGTTCTTC	CAIRRGDEQFF
many	TRBV20-1	TRBD2	TRBJ2-1	TGCAGTGCTAGAGAGCTAGCGGGAGTGCAGTTCTTC	CSARELAGVQFF
many	TRBV6-1	.	TRBJ2-5	TGTGCCCATCGGCGGGGGCCTCAAGAGACCCAGTACTTC	CAHRRGPQETQYF
.	TRBV7-8	TRBD2	TRBJ2-3	TGTGCCAGCAGCCGAGACCCCCTGCGCGGGAGAGAGGGGACAGATACGCAGTATTTT	CASSRDPLRGREGTDTQYF
many	TRBV29-1	TRBD2	TRBJ2-1	TGCAGCGTTAGAGGACTAGCGGGGAACAATGAGCAGTTCTTC	CSVRGLAGNNEQFF
many	TRBV6-5	.	TRBJ2-7	TGTGCCAGCACAGGGTCCTCCTACGAGCAGTACTTC	CASTGSSYEQYF
many	TRBV7-2	TRBD2	TRBJ2-7	TGTGCCAGCAGCTTAGCGCTAATCGGGGGGGGCTCCTACGAGCAGTACTTC	CASSLALIGGGSYEQYF
few	TRBV6-2/TRBV6-3	.	TRBJ2-2	TGTGCCAGCAGTTATACGGATGACACCGGGGAGCTGTTTTTT	CASSYTDDTGELFF
.	TRBV7-9	.	TRBJ2-3	TGTGCCAGCAGCTTAGAGGGTCAGGGTTTGCGCGATACGCAGTATTTT	CASSLEGQGLRDTQYF
.	TRBV12-3/TRBV12-4	.	TRBJ2-7	TGTGCCAGCAGTTTATTAGAGGGTCTAGCGCCTTCCTACGAGCAGTACTTC	CASSLLEGLAPSYEQYF
.	TRBV20-1	.	TRBJ2-7	TGCAGTGCTGTCAAGGTCGAGCAGTACTTC	CSAVKVEQYF
.	TRBV4-3	.	TRBJ2-3	TGCGCCAGCAGCCAAACAGGGAGCACAGATACGCAGTATTTT	CASSQTGSTDTQYF
many	TRBV7-2	TRBD2	TRBJ2-1	TGTGCCAGCAGCTGGGGGGAGGGCTCCTACAATGAGCAGTTCTTC	CASSWGEGSYNEQFF
.	TRBV5-1	.	TRBJ2-7	TGCGCCAGCAGCTTCGGCCAGGGGCCACCCGAGCAGTACTTC	CASSFGQGPPEQYF
few	TRBV7-6	.	TRBJ1-5	TGTGCCAGCAGCTTAGTCGCCGGGGCCAATCAGCCCCAGCATTTT	CASSLVAGANQPQHF
.	TRBV20-1	TRBD2	TRBJ2-1	TGCAGTGCTCAGACCCTAGCGGAGGGGATCTACAATGAGCAGTTCTTC	CSAQTLAEGIYNEQFF
.	TRBV7-2	TRBD2	TRBJ2-3	TGTGCCAGCAGCCTAAGGACTAGCGAATTAGGTACGCAGTATTTT	CASSLRTSELGTQYF
few	TRBV6-5	.	TRBJ1-2	TGTGCCAGCAGTTACTCGTCCAGCGGTCATTATGGCTACACCTTC	CASSYSSSGHYGYTF
many	TRBV15	TRBD1	TRBJ1-1	TGTGCCACCAGTCGGGACAGGGGCACTGAAGCTTTCTTT	CATSRDRGTEAFF
.	TRBV19	TRBD1	TRBJ2-3	TGTGCCAGTTCCGACAGGGGGCTTGAAGATACGCAGTATTTT	CASSDRGLEDTQYF
many	TRBV4-3	.	TRBJ1-2	TGCGCCAGCAGCCAAACGGACAGCTATGGCTACACCTTC	CASSQTDSYGYTF
.	TRBV2	TRBD1	TRBJ1-1	TGTGCCAGCAGTAAAGGACAGGGGAACACTGAAGCTTTCTTT	CASSKGQGNTEAFF
few	TRBV6-1	TRBD1	TRBJ1-4	TGTGCCAGCAGCCCCGGGACCGGGACAGGGACTGAAAAACTGTTTTTT	CASSPGTGTGTEKLFF
.	TRBV6-5	TRBD1	TRBJ1-2	TGTGCCAGCAGTTACTCGAGGGGACAGGGGGCTCTCTCTAACTATGGCTACACCTTC	CASSYSRGQGALSNYGYTF
.	TRBV7-2	.	TRBJ2-5	TGTGCCAGCAATCCAATGGGGCGGGAGACCCAGTACTTC	CASNPMGRETQYF
few	TRBV6-2/TRBV6-3	.	TRBJ2-7	TGTGCCAGCAGCGACCCCGCCTACGAGCAGTACTTC	CASSDPAYEQYF
.	TRBV7-9	.	TRBJ1-6	TGTGCCAGCAGCAACCCGGGAAATTCACCCCTCCACTTT	CASSNPGNSPLHF
.	TRBV7-2	TRBD2	TRBJ2-1	TGTGCCAGCAGCTTCTTTCTAGCGGGGGGAGGTGAGCAGTTCTTC	CASSFFLAGGGEQFF
many	TRBV4-2	TRBD2	TRBJ2-7	TGTGCCAGCAGCCAAGATTTCACTAGCGGCTCCTACGAGCAGTACTTC	CASSQDFTSGSYEQYF
.	TRBV9	TRBD2	TRBJ2-3	TGTGCCAGCAGCTCAGCCGGGACTAGCCCCGGGGCTCCGCAGTATTTT	CASSSAGTSPGAPQYF
many	TRBV5-1	.	TRBJ2-7	TGCGCCAGCCGAATCGGGGGTTCCTACGAGCAGTACTTC	CASRIGGSYEQYF
.	TRBV7-2	TRBD2	TRBJ2-3	TGTGCCAGCAGCTTAGTTCGAGCGGGAGGGCCGGCAGATACGCAGTATTTT	CASSLVRAGGPADTQYF
.	TRBV30	.	TRBJ1-1	TGTGCCAGAGGGTCAGTCACTGAAGCTTTCTTT	CARGSVTEAFF
many	TRBV20-1	.	TRBJ2-5	TGCAGTGCAAAGGAGCCCTACCAAGAGACCCAGTACTTC	CSAKEPYQETQYF
.	TRBV4-1	TRBD1	TRBJ2-2	TGCGCCAGCAGCCAAGAGATGCGGGACAGGGGCACCGGGGAGCTGTTTTTT	CASSQEMRDRGTGELFF
few	TRBV5-5	TRBD1	TRBJ1-2	TGTGCCAGCAGCTTGATACAGGGGGCCGATGGCTACACCTTC	CASSLIQGADGYTF
many	TRBV28	TRBD2	TRBJ2-1	TGTGCCAGCAGTTCCTTAACACTAGCGGGAGATTACAATGAGCAGTTCTTC	CASSSLTLAGDYNEQFF
few	TRBV5-1	.	TRBJ1-2	TGCGCCAGCAGCTTCTCGCAGGCCGAGGGCTATGGCTACACCTTC	CASSFSQAEGYGYTF
many	TRBV29-1	.	TRBJ2-3	TGCAGCGCACAACAGGGAGCCACAGATACGCAGTATTTT	CSAQQGATDTQYF
many	TRBV7-9	.	TRBJ1-5	TGTGCCAGCAGCTTATCTTCAGGAGGCAATCAGCCCCAGCATTTT	CASSLSSGGNQPQHF
many	TRBV4-2	.	TRBJ2-1	TGTGCCAGCAGCCAAGGTCCGGGGAATGAGCAGTTCTTC	CASSQGPGNEQFF
many	TRBV20-1	TRBD2	TRBJ2-7	TGCAGTGCTGCCCCTTCTAGCGGGAGGGTGGTACAAGGGGTCGAGCAGTACTTC	CSAAPSSGRVVQGVEQYF
.	TRBV4-3	.	TRBJ2-7	TGCGCCAGCAGCCAAGAGGCCTCTTTGGACTACGAGCAGTACTTC	CASSQEASLDYEQYF
many	TRBV5-5	.	TRBJ1-1	TGTGCCAGCAGCTTGGATTGGGGGAAGGACACTGAAGCTTTCTTT	CASSLDWGKDTEAFF
.	TRBV7-6	.	TRBJ2-3	TGTGCCAGCAGCCCGTTGCAAGGTGGGCCGTATATCGCAGATACGCAGTATTTT	CASSPLQGGPYIADTQYF
.	TRBV3-1	TRBD2	TRBJ2-1	TGTGCCAGCAGCCAAGATCTGCTAGCGGGTGGTAATGAGCAGTTCTTC	CASSQDLLAGGNEQFF
.	TRBV20-1	.	TRBJ1-5	TGCAGTGCGAGGACAGCGGGTCAGCCCCAGCATTTT	CSARTAGQPQHF
.	TRBV25-1	.	TRBJ2-1	TGTGCCAGCAGTGAACTGGGGACACACAATGAGCAGTTCTTC	CASSELGTHNEQFF
few	TRBV6-2/TRBV6-3	TRBD2	TRBJ2-1	TGTGCCACCGGGAGGGCTGGGTATGGTGAGCAGTTCTTC	CATGRAGYGEQFF
.	TRBV6-1	.	TRBJ1-4	TGTGCCAGCAGCACCCTCTTCGGGGGCGGAAAACTGTTTTTT	CASSTLFGGGKLFF
.	TRBV29-1	.	TRBJ2-7	TGCAGCGCAACGGGACCGAACTACGAGCAGTACTTC	CSATGPNYEQYF
.	TRBV18	TRBD2	TRBJ2-5	TGTGCCAGCTCACCACAAGCGGGAGGCCAAGAGACCCAGTACTTC	CASSPQAGGQETQYF
.	TRBV28	.	TRBJ1-3	TGTGCCAGCAGTCCCAGGGGAACAGGAAACACCATATATTTT	CASSPRGTGNTIYF
many	TRBV20-1	.	TRBJ1-6	TGCAGTGCTAGAAGGGGTTTTAATTCACCCCTCCACTTT	CSARRGFNSPLHF
many	TRBV15	.	TRBJ2-1	TGTGCCACCAGCAGTAGAGGGGCCTACAATGAGCAGTTCTTC	CATSSRGAYNEQFF
few	TRBV18	TRBD1	TRBJ1-6	TGTGCCAGCTCAAACACAGGGGGCGAGTATAATTCACCCCTCCACTTT	CASSNTGGEYNSPLHF
few	TRBV20-1	.	TRBJ2-7	TGCAGTGCTCCCGGGCCCTGGGGCGAGCAGTACTTC	CSAPGPWGEQYF